The 18 T cell receptor gamma chains given below trace back to one sample, sequenced in a study of γδ T cells in repeated Plasmodium falciparum infection. Bulk repertoires came from Vgamma9/Vdelta2+ or Vdelta2-negative gammadelta T cells flow-sorted from PBMC. TCRdb reprocessed the multiplex PCR reads through CATT. The table includes 14,000 or so gamma-chain clones, about 1.5% detected once. The sequenced material came from gamma-delta T cells from blood. The receptors shown here come from a pool of human donors (malaria-infected and uninfected, not separated).

This clone was recorded at least ten times. A far larger clone is one base from this, pointing to a likely read error. Other DNA variants within this sample encode the same CDR3. The rearrangement uses TRGV9 and TRGJP. Assignment of the J gene here rests on matching the DNA to germline, because TCRdb gives none. Germline V gives CDR1 GITISATS, CDR2 ISYDGTV (reference sequence). This CDR3 is 15 amino acids long. The CDR3 DNA reads TGTGCTTTGTGGGAGGTAAAGTTGGGCAAAAAAATCAAGGTATTT. Its protein is CALWEVKLGKKIKVF.

This clone has ten or more counts. TCRdb's listed protein matches a much larger clone and diverges from this DNA's translation at residue 5, likely through a read error; the protein shown comes from the DNA. V and J are TRGV9 and TRGJP. The CDR3 covers 16 residues. CDR1 and CDR2 from the germline V gene are GITISATS and ISYDGTV (reference sequence). V was pared by 5 bases and J by 4 bases, with 5 bases of the junction left unmatched. The CDR3 is CALWGLQELGKKIKVF. The DNA for the CDR3 is TGTGCCTTGTGGGGCCTTCAAGAGTTGGGCAAAAAAATCAAGGTATTT.

Only a few counts were recorded for this clone. With a far larger clone one base away, a read error is the likely cause. In the same sample, other DNA sequences code for this CDR3. The J gene is TRGJP2, the V gene TRGV9. Assignment of the J gene here rests on matching the DNA to germline, because TCRdb gives none. This CDR3 contains 13 residues. Germline CDR1 is GITISATS and CDR2 is ISYDGTV (reference sequence). The CDR3 coding sequence is TGTGCCTTATGGGAGGGGAGTGATTGGATCAAGACGTTT. The encoded protein is CALWEGSDWIKTF.

This clone was seen more than once but under ten times. This likely reflects a read error, since a far larger clone is one base away. This same CDR3 is encoded by further DNA sequences in the sample. TRGV9 is the V gene, and the J gene was not called. The CDR3 length is 16 residues. Germline CDR1 and CDR2: GITISATS and ISYDGTV (reference sequence). CDR3 nucleotide sequence: TGTGCCTTGTGGGAGGTGCTCCCCCATTTCGATTATAAGAAGCTCTTT. This sequence encodes CALWEVLPHFDYKKLF.

In regard to this clone: This likely reflects a read error, since a far larger clone is one base away. Other DNA sequences from this sample encode an identical CDR3 as well. The V and J genes are TRGV9 and TRGJP. The J gene comes from matching the DNA to germline here; TCRdb lacks it. The CDR3 has 17 residues. Germline V CDR1 and CDR2: GITISATS, ISYDGTV (reference sequence). CDR3 coding DNA: TGTGCCTTGTGGGAGGTGAGGCAAGAGTTGGGCAAAAAGATCAAGGTATTT. Translated: CALWEVRQELGKKIKVF.

Remarks on this clone: A read error likely explains why the TCRdb protein, taken from a much larger clone, differs from this DNA's translation at residue 13; the protein shown is translated from the DNA. The chain recombines TRGV4 with TRGJ1 or TRGJ2. This CDR3 comprises 16 residues. CDR1 and CDR2 from the germline V gene are EGSTGY and YDSYTSSV. CDR3 in amino acids: CATWDSSVEDYYEKLF. The DNA for the CDR3 is TGTGCCACCTGGGATTCTTCCGTGGAGGATTATTATGAGAAACTCTTT.

As concerns this clone: Given a far larger clone just one base away, this is likely a sequencing read error. The gene calls are TRGV3 and TRGJ1 or TRGJ2. No J gene was available from TCRdb, and it was assigned here by a germline match of the DNA. Germline V lookup: CDR1 VTNTFY, CDR2 YDVSTARD (reference sequence). The length of the CDR3 is 15 residues. V was pared by 0 bases and J by 7 bases, with 12 bases of the junction left unmatched. DNA of the CDR3: TGTGCCACCTGGGACAGGCTTCGGGTTTACTATAAGAAACTCTTT. It translates to CATWDRLRVYYKKLF.

This clone was observed a handful of times. Translating this DNA gives a protein that differs at residue 3 from the TCRdb one, which belongs to a much larger clone; a read error is likely, and the protein shown is this translation. The genes are TRGV3 and TRGJP1. No J segment appears in TCRdb, so it was assigned here by matching the sequence to germline. CDR1 and CDR2 from the germline V gene are VTNTFY and YDVSTARD (reference sequence). The CDR3 runs 15 residues. In DNA, the CDR3 is TGTGCCGCCTGGGACAGGCCCCCCACTGGTTGGTTCAAGATATTT. It translates to CAAWDRPPTGWFKIF.

About this clone itself: TCRdb's listed protein matches a much larger clone and diverges from this DNA's translation at residue 4, likely through a read error; the protein shown comes from the DNA. The V gene is TRGV9, the J gene TRGJ1 or TRGJ2. Matching the DNA to germline supplied the J gene, which TCRdb does not give. Germline CDR1 GITISATS, CDR2 ISYDGTV (reference sequence). The CDR3 is 13 amino acids. Here the CDR3 DNA reads TGTGCCATGTGTGAGGCCTATTATTATAAGAAACTCTTT. Amino acid sequence: CAMCEAYYYKKLF.

As regards this clone: This sequence is one base from a far larger clone and is likely a read error. Other DNA sequences in this sample translate to the same CDR3. The chain couples TRGV4 to TRGJ1 or TRGJ2. Because TCRdb records no J gene, it was assigned here through a match of the DNA to germline. The CDR3 loop spans 17 amino acids. The V gene end was trimmed by 0 bases and the J gene end by 1 base; junction bases not matched to a gene: 12. The V gene's germline CDR1 is EGSTGY and CDR2 YDSYTSSV. The DNA for the CDR3 is TGTGCCACCTGGGATGGGCGCGACTTCCCTAATTATTATAAGAAACTCTTT. This sequence encodes CATWDGRDFPNYYKKLF.

This clone was recorded many times. A much larger clonotype is one base distant, so this may be a read error. V usage is TRGV9 and J usage is TRGJP. Assignment of the J gene here rests on matching the DNA to germline, because TCRdb gives none. Trimming at V came to 0 bases and at J to 4 bases, leaving 36 bases not matched to a gene. The length of the CDR3 is 28 residues. The germline V gene encodes CDR1 GITISATS and CDR2 ISYDGTV (reference sequence). The CDR3 region is CALWEVSRTQSSGPLRLQQELGKKIKVF. The CDR3 nucleotides are TGTGCCTTGTGGGAGGTGTCCCGAACCCAAAGTTCAGGCCCTTTACGCCTTCAACAAGAGTTGGGCAAAAAAATCAAGGTATTT.

This clone was found many times. A far larger clone is only one base removed, so a read error is likely. Other DNA sequences in the same sample also yield this CDR3. V usage is TRGV4 and J usage is TRGJ1 or TRGJ2. The CDR3 covers 11 residues. Trimming at V came to 0 bases and at J to 9 bases, leaving 2 bases not matched to a gene. The germline CDR1 and CDR2 sequences are EGSTGY and YDSYTSSV. In DNA, the CDR3 is TGTGCCACCTGGGATGGGCTTAAGAAACTCTTT. Translating it yields CATWDGLKKLF.

About this clone: A far bigger clonotype differs at one base, so this is likely a read error. Within the sample, other DNA sequences also encode this same CDR3. The V gene call reads TRGV4; no J gene was called. The CDR3 runs 13 residues. Germline CDR1 is EGSTGY and CDR2 is YDSYTSSV. As DNA, the CDR3 is TGTGCCACCTGGGATGGGCTGTGTTATAAGAAGCTCTTT. Its protein product is CATWDGLCYKKLF.

In this sample, this clone turned up many times. This may stem from a read error, because a much larger clone lies one nucleotide away. The chain joins TRGV9 to TRGJ1 or TRGJ2. The V gene's germline CDR1 is GITISATS and CDR2 ISYDGTV (reference sequence). V lost 0 bases, J lost 9 bases, and 11 bases stayed unmatched. The CDR3 has 14 amino acids. The CDR3 protein is CALWEVGAVSKKLF. In DNA form, the CDR3 reads TGTGCCTTGTGGGAGGTGGGGGCGGTTAGTAAGAAACTCTTT.

Regarding this clone: It is likely a read error: a sequence one base away is far more abundant. The same CDR3 arises from other DNA sequences in this sample as well. The rearrangement joins TRGV8 to TRGJ1 or TRGJ2. Since TCRdb gives no J gene, matching the DNA to germline was used here to assign it. Looked up from germline, CDR1 is VENAVY and CDR2 is YDSYNSRV. The CDR3 spans 13 residues. DNA of the CDR3: TGTGCTACCTGGGATAGGATCAAAGATAAGAAACTCTTT. It encodes CATWDRIKDKKLF.

Notes on this clone: TCRdb has a much larger clone's protein, which differs at residue 6 from the translation of this DNA, likely because of a read error; what is shown is the protein translated from the DNA. J is TRGJ1 or TRGJ2 and V is TRGV3. The CDR3 covers 15 residues. Germline V gene lookup returns CDR1 VTNTFY and CDR2 YDVSTARD (reference sequence). With 2 bases clipped from V and 0 bases from J, the junction kept 7 bases outside the gene matches. This CDR3 is CATWDMQGNYYKKLF. DNA of the CDR3: TGTGCCACCTGGGACATGCAGGGGAATTATTATAAGAAACTCTTT.

In this sample, this clone turned up many times. The protein TCRdb lists belongs to a much larger clone and differs from this DNA's translation at residue 5, which points to a read error; the protein shown is made from the DNA. The chain joins TRGV2 to TRGJ1 or TRGJ2. The CDR3 extends over 12 amino acids. V was clipped by 5 bases and J by 5 bases; unmatched bases: 6. Germline V gene sequence: CDR1 EGSNGY, CDR2 YDSYNSKV. The CDR3 region has the DNA TGTGCCACCTGGGGAAGGAATTATAAGAAACTCTTT. It encodes CATWGRNYKKLF.

This clone was detected ten times or more. Translating this DNA gives a protein that differs at residue 12 from the TCRdb one, which belongs to a much larger clone; a read error is likely, and the protein shown is this translation. The rearrangement links TRGV9 to TRGJ1 or TRGJ2. No J gene is reported in TCRdb; it was inferred here by comparing the DNA with germline. The CDR3 is 15 amino acids. Germline loops: CDR1 GITISATS, CDR2 ISYDGTV (reference sequence). This CDR3 is CALWEPTQNYYRKLF. Written as DNA, the CDR3 is TGTGCCTTGTGGGAGCCTACGCAGAATTATTATAGGAAACTCTTT.